The source of this TCR beta chain is a study of OX40 agonist ivuxolimab in advanced cancers. For the study in its entirety: The costimulatory receptor OX40 (CD134) was targeted by ivuxolimab, a fully human IgG2 agonistic monoclonal antibody. The paper reports the monotherapy dose-escalation portion (N = 52 patients) of the phase I ivuxolimab trial. Among the approximately 50 dose-escalation patients, around 20 had hepatocellular carcinoma, around 15 melanoma, 9 renal cell carcinoma and 9 head and neck cancer. Patients were allowed to have had prior anti-PD-1, anti-PD-L1 or anti-CTLA-4 therapy, and approximately 40% of the dose-escalation patients had been treated with checkpoint inhibitors. Partial responses were achieved by three dose-escalation patients, of whom one had hepatocellular carcinoma and two had cutaneous melanoma. Intravenous ivuxolimab was administered to patients every 2 weeks at six dose levels: 0.01, 0.1, 0.3, 1.5, 3 and 10 mg/kg. The dose-escalation cohort was roughly 80% male with a mean age of roughly 60 years, ranging from about 23 to 85. Peripheral TCRbeta sequencing aimed to test whether ivuxolimab altered TCR sequence diversity and caused clonal T-cell expansion.

To sequence the TCRbeta CDR3 region, genomic DNA was isolated from the sorted cells. The immunoSEQ Assay was used for sequencing of TCRbeta CDR3 regions. Sourced from immuneACCESS, this table was stored by TCRdb with only in-frame sequences that have V and J called. A share of the clones is absent; for the studies checked, an unresolved V gene accounts for under half, and the remainder has no known explanation. The sample includes 99,000 or so clones, with about 80% observed a single time. The ten largest clones take up roughly 5% of the sample. Patients with autoimmune disease history or receiving systemic immunosuppression were excluded from the trial. Peripheral blood for TCR sequencing was drawn from every dose cohort at baseline, at cycle 4 day 1 and at cycle 7 day 1. The samples were drawn from a first-in-human, open-label, multicenter phase I dose-escalation trial of ivuxolimab. Adults with locally advanced or metastatic melanoma, renal cell carcinoma, hepatocellular carcinoma or head and neck squamous cell carcinoma were enrolled in the trial. CD4+ and CD8+ T cells were sorted separately from peripheral blood before TCR sequencing.

On this clone: The antigen this receptor binds is unknown. No much larger clone is present one base from it, and per-base qualities are unavailable.

CDR1 and CDR2 (LNHDA, SQIVND) derive from the germline V gene (reference sequence). The CDR3 spans 13 residues, from the cysteine through the phenylalanine. Kept here is only the CDR3 DNA, which spans 39 bases and is read in frame from base 1. Trimming accounts for 4 bases at V and 4 bases at J, while the number of junction bases matched to no gene is 1. The paper as a whole reports these results and caveats: Low levels of normalized T-cell clonal expansion were also seen in some nonresponding patients. Clonal expansion of both CD4+ and CD8+ blood T cells was observed from baseline to week 6 at doses 0.1 to 3.0 mg/kg. In the 0.1-3.0 mg/kg groups, partial responders had among the lowest normalized peripheral clonal expansion, particularly in CD8+ T cells. The antigen specificity of the peripheral T cells that underwent clonal expansion was not determined. After ivuxolimab, more expanded clones were found on average in CD8+ T cells than in CD4+ T cells.

The chain is assembled from TRBV19 and TRBJ1-5; 7 bases in the junction line up with TRBD1. This sequence was found in an adult with an advanced solid tumor such as melanoma, head and neck, liver or kidney cancer. The sequenced sample was CD4+ or CD8+ T cells sorted from blood, obtained in a trial of the OX40 agonist ivuxolimab. The DNA reads TGTGCCAGTAGTAGGGACAGAAATCAGCCCCAGCATTTT. Its coded protein is CASSRDRNQPQHF.